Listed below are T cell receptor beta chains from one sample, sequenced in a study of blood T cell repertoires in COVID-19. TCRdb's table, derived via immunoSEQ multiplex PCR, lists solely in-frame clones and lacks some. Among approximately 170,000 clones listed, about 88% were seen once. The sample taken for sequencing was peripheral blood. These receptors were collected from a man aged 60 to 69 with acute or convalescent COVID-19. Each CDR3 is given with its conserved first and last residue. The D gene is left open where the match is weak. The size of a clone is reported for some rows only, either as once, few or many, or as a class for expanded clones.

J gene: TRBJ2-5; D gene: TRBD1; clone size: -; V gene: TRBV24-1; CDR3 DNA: TGTGCCACCAGTGAATGGGGACAGGGGAGGGAGACCCAGTACTTC; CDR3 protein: CATSEWGQGRETQYF
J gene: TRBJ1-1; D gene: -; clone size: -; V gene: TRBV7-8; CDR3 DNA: TGTGCCAGCAGCTTACGCGGAGGGGTGAGCACTGAAGCTTTCTTT; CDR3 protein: CASSLRGGVSTEAFF
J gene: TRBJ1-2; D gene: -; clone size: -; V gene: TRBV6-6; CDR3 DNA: TGTGCCACCTTTCTGGGGTTCGGACTATATGGCTACACCTTC; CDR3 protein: CATFLGFGLYGYTF
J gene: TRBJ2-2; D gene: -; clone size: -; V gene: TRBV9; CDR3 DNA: TGTGCCAGCAGCCCAAACACCGGGGAGCTGTTTTTT; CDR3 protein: CASSPNTGELFF
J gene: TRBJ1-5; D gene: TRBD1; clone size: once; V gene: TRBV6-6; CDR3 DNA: TGTGCCAGCAGCGATCGGGACAGCCTAGGTCAGCCCCAGCATTTT; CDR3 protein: CASSDRDSLGQPQHF
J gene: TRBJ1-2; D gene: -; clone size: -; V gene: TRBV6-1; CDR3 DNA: TGTGCCAGCAGTGAAGCGGCCAGTCTCTATGGCTACACCTTC; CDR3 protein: CASSEAASLYGYTF
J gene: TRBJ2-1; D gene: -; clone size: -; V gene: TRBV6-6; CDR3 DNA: TGTGCCAGCAGTGAAAGACTAGAGGAGTTCTTC; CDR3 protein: CASSERLEEFF
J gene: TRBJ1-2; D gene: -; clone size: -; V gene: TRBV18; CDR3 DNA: TGTGCCAGCTCACCGGGGGAGGGGTCCTCTAACTATGGCTACACCTTC; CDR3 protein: CASSPGEGSSNYGYTF
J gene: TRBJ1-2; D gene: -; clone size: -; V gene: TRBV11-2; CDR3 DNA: TGTGCCAGCAGCTTAGGCCTACAGGTCTTGGATGGCTACACCTTC; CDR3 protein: CASSLGLQVLDGYTF
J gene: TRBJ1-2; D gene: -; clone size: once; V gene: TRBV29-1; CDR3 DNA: TGCAGCGTTGGCAGTACAGTCTATGGCTACACCTTC; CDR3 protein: CSVGSTVYGYTF
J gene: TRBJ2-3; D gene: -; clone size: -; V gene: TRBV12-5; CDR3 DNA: TGTGCTAGTGGTTTGGTAGGGTCAGGGGTTACAGATACGCAGTATTTT; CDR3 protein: CASGLVGSGVTDTQYF
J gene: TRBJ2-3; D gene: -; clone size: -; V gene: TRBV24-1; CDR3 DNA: TGTGCCACCAGTGATTTCTTAAATTCCGGGACAGATACGCAGTATTTT; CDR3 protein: CATSDFLNSGTDTQYF
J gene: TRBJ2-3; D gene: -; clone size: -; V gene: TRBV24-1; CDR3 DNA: TGTGCCGCCCAACCGAGCGGAACAGATACGCAGTATTTT; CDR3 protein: CAAQPSGTDTQYF
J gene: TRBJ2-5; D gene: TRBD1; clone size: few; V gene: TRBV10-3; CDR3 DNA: TGTGCCGCCGGACAGGGGCCAGCGGAAGAGACCCAGTACTTC; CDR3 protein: CAAGQGPAEETQYF
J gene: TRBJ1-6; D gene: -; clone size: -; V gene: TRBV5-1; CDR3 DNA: TGCGCCAGCACTTCAGGGGTCAATTCACCCCTCCACTTT; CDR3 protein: CASTSGVNSPLHF
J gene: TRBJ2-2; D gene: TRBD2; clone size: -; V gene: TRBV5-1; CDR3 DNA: TGCGCCAGCAGCTTGGGACTAGCGGGAGCCGGGGAGCTGTTTTTT; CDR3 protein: CASSLGLAGAGELFF
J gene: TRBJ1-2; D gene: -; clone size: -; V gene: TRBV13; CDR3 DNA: TGTGCCAGCAGCTTTGCGACGGAGAACTATGGCTACACCTTC; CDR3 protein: CASSFATENYGYTF
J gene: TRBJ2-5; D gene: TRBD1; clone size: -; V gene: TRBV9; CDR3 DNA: TGTGCCAGCAGCGAGACAGGGACAGAAGAGACCCAGTACTTC; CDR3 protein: CASSETGTEETQYF
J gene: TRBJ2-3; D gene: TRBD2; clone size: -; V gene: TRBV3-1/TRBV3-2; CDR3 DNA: TGTGCCAGCAGCCCTCTCGAGGGCGGGGGTCGCACAGATACGCAGTATTTT; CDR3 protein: CASSPLEGGGRTDTQYF
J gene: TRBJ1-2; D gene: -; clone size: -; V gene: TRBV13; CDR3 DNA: TGTGCCAGCAGCTTTTCCGGGACACCATCCTATGGCTACACCTTC; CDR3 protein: CASSFSGTPSYGYTF
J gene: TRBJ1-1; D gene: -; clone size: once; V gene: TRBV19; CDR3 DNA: TGTGCCAGTAGTTCGCACTCCACTGAAGCTTTCTTT; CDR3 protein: CASSSHSTEAFF
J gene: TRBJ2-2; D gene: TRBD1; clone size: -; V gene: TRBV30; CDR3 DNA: TGTGCCTGGAGGGGGACAGCGAACACCGGGGAGCTGTTTTTT; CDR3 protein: CAWRGTANTGELFF
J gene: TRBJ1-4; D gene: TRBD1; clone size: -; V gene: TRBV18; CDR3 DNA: TGTGCCAGCTCACCATCTGGGACAGTTAATGAAAAACTGTTTTTT; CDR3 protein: CASSPSGTVNEKLFF
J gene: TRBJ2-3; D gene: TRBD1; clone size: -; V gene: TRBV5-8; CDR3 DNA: TGTGCCAGCAGCTCACAGGGGGCCAGCACAGATACGCAGTATTTT; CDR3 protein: CASSSQGASTDTQYF
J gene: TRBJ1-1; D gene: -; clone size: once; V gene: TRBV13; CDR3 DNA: TGTGCCAGCAGCCCTGTTGAGGGAGGTGGCACTGAAGCTTTCTTT; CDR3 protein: CASSPVEGGGTEAFF
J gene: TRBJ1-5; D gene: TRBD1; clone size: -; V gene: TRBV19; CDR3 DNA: TGTGCCAGTAGCCCCCCCCGGACAGGGGGCAATCAGCCCCAGCATTTT; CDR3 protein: CASSPPRTGGNQPQHF
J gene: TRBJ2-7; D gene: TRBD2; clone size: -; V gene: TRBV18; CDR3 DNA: TGTGCCAGCTCACCGTCCGGGACTAGCGGGATGACCTACGAGCAGTACTTC; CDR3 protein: CASSPSGTSGMTYEQYF
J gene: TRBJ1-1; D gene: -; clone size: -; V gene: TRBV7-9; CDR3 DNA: TGTGCCAGCAGCACAAACAGGGAAGGAATGAACACTGAAGCTTTCTTT; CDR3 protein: CASSTNREGMNTEAFF
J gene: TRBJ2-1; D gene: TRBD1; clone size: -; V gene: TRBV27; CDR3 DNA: TGTGCCAGCACTCCGCGGCGCAGGGGGACCTACAATGAGCAGTTCTTC; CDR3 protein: CASTPRRRGTYNEQFF
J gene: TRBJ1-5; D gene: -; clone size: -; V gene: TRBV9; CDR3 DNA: TGTGCCAGCAGCGTAGGCAGGGGCAATCAGCCCCAGCATTTT; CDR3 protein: CASSVGRGNQPQHF
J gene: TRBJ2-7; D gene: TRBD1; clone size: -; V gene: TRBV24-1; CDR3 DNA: TGTGCCACCAGTGACCCATCGACAGGGAACGGCGAGCAGTACTTC; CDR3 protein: CATSDPSTGNGEQYF
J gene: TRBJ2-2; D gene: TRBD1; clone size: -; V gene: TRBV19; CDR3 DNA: TGTGCCAGTAGTGACAGGGGAGCCGGGGAGCTGTTTTTT; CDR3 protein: CASSDRGAGELFF
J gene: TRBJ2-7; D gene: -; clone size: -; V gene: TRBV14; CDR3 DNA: TGTGCCAGCAGCCCTAGGACAGTCACCTACGAGCAGTACTTC; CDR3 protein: CASSPRTVTYEQYF
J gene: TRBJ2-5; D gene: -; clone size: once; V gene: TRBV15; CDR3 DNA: TGTGCCACCAGCAGAGGGGGAGAAGAAGAGACCCAGTACTTC; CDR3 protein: CATSRGGEEETQYF
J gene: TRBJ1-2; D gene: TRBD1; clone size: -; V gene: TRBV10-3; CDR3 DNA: TGTGCCATCTGGGACAGGGAAGGCTATGGCTACACCTTC; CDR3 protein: CAIWDREGYGYTF
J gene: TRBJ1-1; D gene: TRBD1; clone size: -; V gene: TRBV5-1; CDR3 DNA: TGCGCCAGCAGAAGGACAGGGATGAACACTGAAGCTTTCTTT; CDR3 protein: CASRRTGMNTEAFF
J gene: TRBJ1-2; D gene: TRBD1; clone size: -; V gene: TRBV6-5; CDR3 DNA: TGTGCCAGCAGTTGGACAGGGGGCGGCTACACCTTC; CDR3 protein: CASSWTGGGYTF
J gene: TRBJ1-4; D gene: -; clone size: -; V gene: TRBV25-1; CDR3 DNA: TGTGCCAGCACTCCTGGGCGGGTTCCTAATGAAAAACTGTTTTTT; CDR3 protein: CASTPGRVPNEKLFF
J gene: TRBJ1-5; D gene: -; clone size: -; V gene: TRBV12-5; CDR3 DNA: TGTGCTAGTGGTTTGGGTCTGAGCAATCAGCCCCAGCATTTT; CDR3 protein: CASGLGLSNQPQHF
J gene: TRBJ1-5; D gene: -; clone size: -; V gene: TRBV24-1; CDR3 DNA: TGTGCCACCAGTGATTCCAGGGGTTTTGGTAGCAATCAGCCCCAGCATTTT; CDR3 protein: CATSDSRGFGSNQPQHF
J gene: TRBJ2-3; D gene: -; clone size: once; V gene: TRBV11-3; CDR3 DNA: TGTGCCAGCAGCTTAGTGGCAGGGGGGCGGGGAGATACGCAGTATTTT; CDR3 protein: CASSLVAGGRGDTQYF
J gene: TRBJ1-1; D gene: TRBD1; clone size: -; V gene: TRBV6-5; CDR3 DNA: TGTGCCAGCAGCACAGGGGCAGGGACTGAAGCTTTCTTT; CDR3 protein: CASSTGAGTEAFF
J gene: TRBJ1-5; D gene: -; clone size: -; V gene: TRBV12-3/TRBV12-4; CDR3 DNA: TGTGCCAGCAGCGGAGCTAGCAATCAGCCCCAGCATTTT; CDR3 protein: CASSGASNQPQHF
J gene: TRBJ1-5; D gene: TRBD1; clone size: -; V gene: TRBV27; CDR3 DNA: TGTGCCAGCAGTTTAGGGACAGGGTCGGGGCCCCAGCATTTT; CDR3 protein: CASSLGTGSGPQHF
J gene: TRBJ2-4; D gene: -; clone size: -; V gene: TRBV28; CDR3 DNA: TGTGCCAGCAGTCTCGTCCATTCGGCAGGAATAGCCAAAAACATTCAGTACTTC; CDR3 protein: CASSLVHSAGIAKNIQYF
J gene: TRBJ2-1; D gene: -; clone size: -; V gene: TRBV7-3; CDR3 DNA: TGTGCCAGCAGCCCCTCTAGCGTCTACAATGAGCAGTTCTTC; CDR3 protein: CASSPSSVYNEQFF
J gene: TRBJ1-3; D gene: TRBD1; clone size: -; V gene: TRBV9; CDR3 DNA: TGTGCCAGCAGCGTAGATACAGGGGATTTCTTTGGAAACACCATATATTTT; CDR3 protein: CASSVDTGDFFGNTIYF
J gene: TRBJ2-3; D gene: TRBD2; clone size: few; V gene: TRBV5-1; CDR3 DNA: TGCGCCAGCAGCTTGAAAGCGGGGGGTCGAACAGATACGCAGTATTTT; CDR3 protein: CASSLKAGGRTDTQYF
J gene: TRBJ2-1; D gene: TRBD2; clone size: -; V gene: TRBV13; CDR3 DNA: TGTGCCAGCAGCTTACTAGCGGGAGGGCCGGGAGGTGAGCAGTTCTTC; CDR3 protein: CASSLLAGGPGGEQFF
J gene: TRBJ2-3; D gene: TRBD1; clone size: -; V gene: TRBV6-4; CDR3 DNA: TGTGCCAGCAGCCGAGACAGGGAAGATACGCAGTATTTT; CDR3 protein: CASSRDREDTQYF
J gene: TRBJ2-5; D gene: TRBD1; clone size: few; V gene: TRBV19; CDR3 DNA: TGTGCCAGAAAGCGGCGACGGGACAGGACAAAGACCCAGTACTTC; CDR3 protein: CARKRRRDRTKTQYF
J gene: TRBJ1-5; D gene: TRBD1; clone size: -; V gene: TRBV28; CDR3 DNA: TGTGCCAGCAGTTCTCGGACAGGGATCGGTACGGGCAGCAATCAGCCCCAGCATTTT; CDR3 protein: CASSSRTGIGTGSNQPQHF
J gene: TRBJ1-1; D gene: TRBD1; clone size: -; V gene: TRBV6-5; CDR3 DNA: TGTGCCAGCCGACCCGACAGGGGTCGAGCTGAAGCTTTCTTT; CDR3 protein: CASRPDRGRAEAFF